These T cell receptor beta chains were read from a single sample in a study of blood T cell repertoires in COVID-19. Sequenced by immunoSEQ multiplex PCR; TCRdb stores in-frame clones only, minus some. This table holds roughly 150,000 clones, around four fifths found once. The sequenced sample was peripheral blood. The receptor set was obtained from a woman at least 80 years old with COVID-19, enrolled during active disease. Both conserved end residues are part of each CDR3. The D gene is left open where the match is weak. The size field is filled for only some rows; it gives once, few, many or a size class.

d_call: -; clone_size: -; j_call: TRBJ1-1; v_call: TRBV28; cdr3_aa: CASIGRLLEAFF; cdr3_nt: TGTGCCAGCATCGGACGACTACTTGAAGCTTTCTTT
d_call: TRBD2; clone_size: -; j_call: TRBJ2-1; v_call: TRBV4-2; cdr3_aa: CASSQDSSGGYYNEQFF; cdr3_nt: TGTGCCAGCAGCCAAGATTCATCGGGGGGTTACTACAATGAGCAGTTCTTC
d_call: TRBD1; clone_size: -; j_call: TRBJ2-7; v_call: TRBV18; cdr3_aa: CASSPRTGEEEQYF; cdr3_nt: TGTGCCAGCTCACCTAGGACAGGGGAGGAGGAGCAGTACTTC
d_call: -; clone_size: -; j_call: TRBJ1-3; v_call: TRBV4-1; cdr3_aa: CASSQDTGQGSGNTIYF; cdr3_nt: TGCGCCAGCAGCCAAGATACGGGGCAGGGGTCTGGAAACACCATATATTTT
d_call: TRBD2; clone_size: -; j_call: TRBJ2-7; v_call: TRBV4-2; cdr3_aa: CASSQGLAGGPLGYEQYF; cdr3_nt: TGTGCCAGCAGCCAAGGACTAGCGGGGGGGCCCCTAGGCTACGAGCAGTACTTC
d_call: -; clone_size: -; j_call: TRBJ2-7; v_call: TRBV5-1; cdr3_aa: CASKGIQTGAEWYEQYF; cdr3_nt: TGCGCCAGCAAGGGGATTCAAACGGGAGCAGAATGGTACGAGCAGTACTTC
d_call: TRBD1; clone_size: -; j_call: TRBJ1-2; v_call: TRBV9; cdr3_aa: CASSEGTGYNNYGYTF; cdr3_nt: TGTGCCAGCAGCGAGGGGACAGGGTATAATAACTATGGCTACACCTTC
d_call: -; clone_size: -; j_call: TRBJ1-6; v_call: TRBV20-1; cdr3_aa: CSASSGNSPLHF; cdr3_nt: TGCAGTGCTAGTTCGGGTAATTCACCCCTCCACTTT
d_call: TRBD1; clone_size: -; j_call: TRBJ2-2; v_call: TRBV13; cdr3_aa: CASSFWGQPNTGELFF; cdr3_nt: TGTGCCAGCAGCTTTTGGGGACAGCCGAACACCGGGGAGCTGTTTTTT
d_call: -; clone_size: -; j_call: TRBJ2-1; v_call: TRBV18; cdr3_aa: CASSQGGFYNEQFF; cdr3_nt: TGTGCCAGCTCTCAAGGAGGGTTTTACAATGAGCAGTTCTTC
d_call: -; clone_size: -; j_call: TRBJ2-2; v_call: TRBV7-7; cdr3_aa: CASSLRYGTGELFF; cdr3_nt: TGTGCTAGCAGCTTACGGTACGGCACCGGGGAGCTGTTTTTT
d_call: -; clone_size: -; j_call: TRBJ2-7; v_call: TRBV20-1; cdr3_aa: CSASTSPGYEQYF; cdr3_nt: TGCAGTGCTAGTACCTCGCCGGGCTACGAGCAGTACTTC
d_call: TRBD2; clone_size: -; j_call: TRBJ2-1; v_call: TRBV6-6; cdr3_aa: CASSGSGRAQNEQFF; cdr3_nt: TGTGCCAGCAGCGGCAGCGGGAGGGCACAGAATGAGCAGTTCTTC
d_call: TRBD1; clone_size: -; j_call: TRBJ1-1; v_call: TRBV5-4; cdr3_aa: CASSVQGAEAFF; cdr3_nt: TGTGCCAGCAGCGTACAGGGGGCTGAAGCTTTCTTT
d_call: -; clone_size: -; j_call: TRBJ1-2; v_call: TRBV11-2; cdr3_aa: CASSLGGVGYTF; cdr3_nt: TGTGCCAGCAGCTTAGGGGGGGTGGGCTACACCTTC
d_call: -; clone_size: -; j_call: TRBJ1-2; v_call: TRBV7-6; cdr3_aa: CASTKGREGSYGYTF; cdr3_nt: TGTGCCAGCACTAAGGGCAGGGAAGGATCCTATGGCTACACCTTC
d_call: -; clone_size: -; j_call: TRBJ2-5; v_call: TRBV10-3; cdr3_aa: CAISVNQETQYF; cdr3_nt: TGTGCCATCAGCGTAAATCAAGAGACCCAGTACTTC
d_call: -; clone_size: few; j_call: TRBJ2-7; v_call: TRBV5-1; cdr3_aa: CASSLAGAGLYEQYF; cdr3_nt: TGCGCCAGCAGCTTGGCCGGGGCGGGACTCTACGAGCAGTACTTC
d_call: -; clone_size: -; j_call: TRBJ1-1; v_call: TRBV6-5; cdr3_aa: CASTLTANTEAFF; cdr3_nt: TGTGCCAGCACCCTGACAGCGAACACTGAAGCTTTCTTT
d_call: -; clone_size: once; j_call: TRBJ2-7; v_call: TRBV18; cdr3_aa: CASSQYSGSYEQYF; cdr3_nt: TGTGCCAGCTCTCAATATAGCGGATCCTACGAGCAGTACTTC
d_call: -; clone_size: -; j_call: TRBJ2-2; v_call: TRBV18; cdr3_aa: CASSPPGAHTGELFF; cdr3_nt: TGTGCCAGCTCACCACCGGGGGCGCACACCGGGGAGCTGTTTTTT
d_call: TRBD1; clone_size: -; j_call: TRBJ1-2; v_call: TRBV29-1; cdr3_aa: CSASGTGEGNYGYTF; cdr3_nt: TGCAGCGCCTCCGGGACAGGGGAGGGAAACTATGGCTACACCTTC
d_call: -; clone_size: -; j_call: TRBJ1-5; v_call: TRBV27; cdr3_aa: CASSPSLRSNQPQHF; cdr3_nt: TGTGCCAGCAGTCCGTCCCTCCGGAGCAATCAGCCCCAGCATTTT
d_call: -; clone_size: -; j_call: TRBJ2-5; v_call: TRBV21-1; cdr3_aa: CASSKTGTSGPNKETQYF; cdr3_nt: TGTGCCAGCAGCAAAACCGGGACTAGCGGGCCCAATAAAGAGACCCAGTACTTC
d_call: -; clone_size: once; j_call: TRBJ1-5; v_call: TRBV4-1; cdr3_aa: CASSQGSSNQPQHF; cdr3_nt: TGCGCCAGCAGCCAAGGGAGTAGCAATCAGCCCCAGCATTTT
d_call: TRBD1; clone_size: -; j_call: TRBJ1-1; v_call: TRBV4-1; cdr3_aa: CASSQPDRGQMNTEAFF; cdr3_nt: TGCGCCAGCAGCCAACCGGACAGGGGGCAAATGAACACTGAAGCTTTCTTT
d_call: -; clone_size: -; j_call: TRBJ2-5; v_call: TRBV24-1; cdr3_aa: CATSEDPDRRVDQETQYF; cdr3_nt: TGTGCCACCAGTGAAGACCCGGACAGAAGGGTTGACCAAGAGACCCAGTACTTC
d_call: TRBD1; clone_size: -; j_call: TRBJ1-3; v_call: TRBV27; cdr3_aa: CASSPDGTDSGNTIYF; cdr3_nt: TGTGCCAGCAGTCCCGACGGGACAGACTCTGGAAACACCATATATTTT
d_call: -; clone_size: once; j_call: TRBJ1-5; v_call: TRBV2; cdr3_aa: CASRRLRTPNQPQHF; cdr3_nt: TGTGCCAGCCGTCGGTTGCGGACACCGAATCAGCCCCAGCATTTT
d_call: TRBD1; clone_size: -; j_call: TRBJ1-1; v_call: TRBV10-3; cdr3_aa: CAISERSGGNTEAFF; cdr3_nt: TGTGCCATCAGTGAACGTTCAGGGGGGAACACTGAAGCTTTCTTT
d_call: TRBD2; clone_size: -; j_call: TRBJ2-7; v_call: TRBV4-3; cdr3_aa: CASSLALVLAGETYEQYF; cdr3_nt: TGCGCCAGCAGCCTTGCCTTGGTACTAGCGGGGGAGACCTACGAGCAGTACTTC
d_call: -; clone_size: -; j_call: TRBJ1-1; v_call: TRBV3-1/TRBV3-2; cdr3_aa: CASSPAHFREAFF; cdr3_nt: TGTGCCAGCAGTCCCGCTCACTTCAGGGAAGCTTTCTTT
d_call: TRBD1; clone_size: -; j_call: TRBJ2-7; v_call: TRBV18; cdr3_aa: CASSDTGTAYEQYF; cdr3_nt: TGTGCCAGCTCGGACACCGGGACAGCCTACGAGCAGTACTTC
d_call: -; clone_size: -; j_call: TRBJ2-5; v_call: TRBV18; cdr3_aa: CASSLQETQYF; cdr3_nt: TGTGCCAGCTCATTACAAGAGACCCAGTACTTC
d_call: -; clone_size: once; j_call: TRBJ2-7; v_call: TRBV20-1; cdr3_aa: CSASGESEEQYF; cdr3_nt: TGCAGTGCTAGTGGTGAATCGGAGGAGCAGTACTTC
d_call: TRBD1; clone_size: -; j_call: TRBJ2-5; v_call: TRBV20-1; cdr3_aa: CSAPGTEAQYF; cdr3_nt: TGCAGTGCTCCCGGGACAGAGGCCCAGTACTTC